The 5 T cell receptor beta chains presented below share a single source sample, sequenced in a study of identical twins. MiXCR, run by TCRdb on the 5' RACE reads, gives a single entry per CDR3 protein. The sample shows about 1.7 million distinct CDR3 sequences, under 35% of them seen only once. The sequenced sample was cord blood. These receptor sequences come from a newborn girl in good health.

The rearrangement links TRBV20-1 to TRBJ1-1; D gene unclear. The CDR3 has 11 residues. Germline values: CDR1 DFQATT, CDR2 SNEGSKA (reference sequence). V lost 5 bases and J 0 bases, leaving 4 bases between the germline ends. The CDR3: CSAYMNTEAFF. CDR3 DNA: TGCAGTGCTTATATGAACACTGAAGCTTTCTTT.

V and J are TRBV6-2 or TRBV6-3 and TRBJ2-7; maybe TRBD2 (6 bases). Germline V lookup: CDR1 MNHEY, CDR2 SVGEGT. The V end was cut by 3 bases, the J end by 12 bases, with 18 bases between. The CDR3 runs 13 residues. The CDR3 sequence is CASSYRTWGDLYF. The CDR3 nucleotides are TGTGCCAGCAGTTATCGGACCTGGGGGGATTTGTACTTC.

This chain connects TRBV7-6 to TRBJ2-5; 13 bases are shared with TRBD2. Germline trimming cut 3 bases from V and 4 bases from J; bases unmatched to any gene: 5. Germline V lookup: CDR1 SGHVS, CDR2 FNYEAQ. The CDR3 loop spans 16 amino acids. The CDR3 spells CASSFRLAGGRETQYF. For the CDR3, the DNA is TGTGCCAGCAGCTTTAGACTAGCGGGGGGCCGAGAGACCCAGTACTTC.

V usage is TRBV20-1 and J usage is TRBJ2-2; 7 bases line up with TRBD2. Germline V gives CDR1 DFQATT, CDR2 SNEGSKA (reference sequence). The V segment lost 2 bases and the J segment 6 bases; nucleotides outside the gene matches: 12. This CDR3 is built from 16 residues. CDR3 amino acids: CSARRLALDLPGELFF. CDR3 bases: TGCAGTGCTAGACGACTAGCTTTGGACCTCCCCGGGGAGCTGTTTTTT.

The CDR3 nucleotides are TGTGCCAGCAGTGGGGGGACAGCCTCCTACGAGCAGTACTTC. It is translated as CASSGGTASYEQYF. The chain couples TRBV6-1 to TRBJ2-7, with 7 bases aligning to TRBD1. V dropped 4 bases and J dropped 0; count of bases not matched to a gene: 3. Germline CDR1 is MNHNS and CDR2 is SASEGT. The CDR3 covers 14 residues.